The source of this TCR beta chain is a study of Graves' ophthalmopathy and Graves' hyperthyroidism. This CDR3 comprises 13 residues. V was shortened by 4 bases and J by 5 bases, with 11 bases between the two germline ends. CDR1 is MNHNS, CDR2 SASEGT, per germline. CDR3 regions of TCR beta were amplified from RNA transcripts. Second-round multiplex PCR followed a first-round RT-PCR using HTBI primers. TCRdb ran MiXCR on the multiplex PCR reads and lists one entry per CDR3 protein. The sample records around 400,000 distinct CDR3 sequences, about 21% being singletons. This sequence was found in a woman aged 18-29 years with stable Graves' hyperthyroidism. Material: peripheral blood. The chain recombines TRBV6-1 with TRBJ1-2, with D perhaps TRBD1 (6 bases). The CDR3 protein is CASSVADRYGYTF. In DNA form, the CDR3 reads TGTGCCAGCAGTGTAGCTGACAGGTATGGCTACACCTTC.